The source of this T cell receptor beta chain is a study of OX40 agonist ivuxolimab in advanced cancers. Background on the whole study: Ivuxolimab was an agonistic, fully human IgG2 monoclonal antibody directed against OX40 (CD134), a costimulatory receptor. Intravenous ivuxolimab was administered to patients every 2 weeks at six dose levels: 0.01, 0.1, 0.3, 1.5, 3 and 10 mg/kg. Of the approximately 54 patients in dose escalation, about 20 had hepatocellular carcinoma, about 15 had melanoma, 9 had renal cell carcinoma and 9 had head and neck cancer. In the dose-escalation cohort, 82.7% of patients were male, and the mean age was around 60 years, with a range of roughly 20 to 80. Patients were allowed to have had prior anti-PD-1, anti-PD-L1 or anti-CTLA-4 therapy, and around 43% of the dose-escalation patients had been treated with checkpoint inhibitors. Partial responses occurred in three dose-escalation patients, of whom one had hepatocellular carcinoma and two had cutaneous melanoma. Peripheral TCRbeta sequencing aimed to test whether ivuxolimab altered TCR sequence diversity and caused clonal T-cell expansion. The monotherapy dose-escalation portion (N of about 52 patients) of the phase I ivuxolimab trial is reported in the paper.

Patients with a history of autoimmune disease or receiving systemic immunosuppression were excluded from the trial. Peripheral blood for TCR sequencing was drawn from every dose cohort at baseline, at cycle 4 day 1 and at cycle 7 day 1. Samples were obtained from an open-label, multicenter, first-in-human phase I dose-escalation trial of ivuxolimab. Adults with locally advanced or metastatic melanoma, renal cell carcinoma, hepatocellular carcinoma or head and neck squamous cell carcinoma were enrolled in the trial. Before TCR sequencing, CD4+ and CD8+ T cells were separately sorted from peripheral blood. Turning to this clone: Its antigen is still unknown. Within one base of it there is no much larger clone, and no base qualities were kept.

Genomic DNA was extracted from sorted cells for sequencing of the TCRbeta CDR3 region. TCRbeta CDR3 regions were sequenced using the immunoSEQ Assay. This immuneACCESS table, as held by TCRdb, lists in-frame sequences with V and J called but not all clones. Of the missing ones, under half trace to an unresolved V gene in checked studies; the others have no known cause. Here the sample has 25,000 to 35,000 clones; about 88% occur a single time. The ten largest clones take up roughly 40% of the sample. General findings and caveats noted by the study authors: In the 0.1-3.0 mg/kg groups, partial responders were among the patients with the lowest normalized peripheral clonal expansion, particularly in CD8+ T cells. Antigen specificity was not determined for the clonally expanded peripheral T cells. Low levels of normalized T-cell clonal expansion were also seen in some nonresponding patients. On average, CD8+ T cells showed more expanded clones than CD4+ T cells after ivuxolimab. At doses from 0.1 to 3.0 mg/kg, clonal expansion was seen in both CD4+ and CD8+ blood T cells between baseline and week 6.

Unmatched junction bases come to 4, with V trimmed by 6 bases and J by 5 bases. Reading the germline V gene (reference sequence) gives CDR1 WNHNN and CDR2 SYGVQD. Including cysteine and phenylalanine, the CDR3 has 14 amino acids. Only the CDR3 DNA stays, 42 bases, in frame from base 1. The source is an adult with an advanced solid tumor such as melanoma, head and neck, liver or kidney cancer. Specimen: CD4+ or CD8+ T cells sorted from blood, collected in a trial of the OX40 agonist ivuxolimab. The V and J genes are TRBV10-1 and TRBJ2-1; a stretch of 10 junction bases matches TRBD1. The CDR3 amino acid sequence is: CASRLGTGDNEQFF. The DNA sequence is as follows: TGCGCCAGCAGACTCGGGACAGGGGACAATGAGCAGTTCTTC.